Listed here are 29 T cell receptor beta chains from one sample, sequenced in a study of lymphopenia after photon versus proton radiotherapy. Measured with immunoSEQ multiplex PCR; TCRdb has only the in-frame clones, and not every one. The profile covers tens of thousands of clones, with 65% to 90% appearing a single time and 2.2% taken by the ten largest. The source material was peripheral blood, sampled from a patient treated with photon-based radiotherapy. These receptors all come from a man aged 35 to 55 with gastric cancer.

V is TRBV4-1 and J is TRBJ2-3; 9 positions match TRBD1. The V gene's germline CDR1 is MGHRA and CDR2 YSYEKL. V shed 4 bases, J shed 2 bases, and the junction held 7 bases outside the gene matches. This CDR3 region has 16 residues. This chain's CDR3 is CASSLAGQGHTDTQYF. Here the CDR3 DNA reads TGCGCCAGCAGCCTCGCGGGACAGGGTCACACAGATACGCAGTATTTT.

This chain joins TRBV19 and TRBJ2-5; TRBD1 agrees at 7 bases. The CDR3 is 13 amino acids. CDR1 and CDR2 from the germline V gene are LNHDA and SQIVND (reference sequence). After removal of 6 bases from V and 0 bases from J, the junction contained 1 base not matched to a gene. CDR3 nucleotides: TGTGCCAGTAGCGACAGGGACCAAGAGACCCAGTACTTC. As protein: CASSDRDQETQYF.

The chain has TRBV9 and TRBJ2-5; the match to TRBD2 covers 10 bases. Germline V lookup: CDR1 SGDLS, CDR2 YYNGEE. This CDR3 contains 19 residues. Trimming removed 3 bases from V and 0 bases from J; junction bases left unmatched: 14. The DNA for the CDR3 is TGTGCCAGCAGCGCGGGCCCAGGGATAGCGGGGGGAAACCAAGAGACCCAGTACTTC. Translation: CASSAGPGIAGGNQETQYF.

The rearrangement links TRBV18 to TRBJ1-3; perhaps TRBD1 as D (6 bases). The CDR3 runs 13 residues. Trimming stripped 4 bases from V and 4 bases from J, with 8 bases between. The germline CDR1 and CDR2 sequences are KGHSH and LQKENI. The CDR3 sequence: CASSLGQGNTIYF. In DNA form, the CDR3 reads TGTGCCAGCTCACTTGGACAGGGAAACACCATATATTTT. Together with reference TRBV18 and TRBJ1-3, the CDR3 gives the full variable domain: NAGVMQNPRHLVRRRGQEARLRCSPMKGHSHVYWYRQLPEEGLKFMVYLQKENIIDESGMPKERFSAEFPKEGPSILRIQQVVRGDSAAYFCASSLGQGNTIYFGEGSWLTVV.

The chain has TRBV4-2 and TRBJ1-1, with 7 bases aligning to TRBD1. Germline V lookup: CDR1 LGHNA, CDR2 YNFKEQ. The CDR3 totals 14 residues. The V segment lost 4 bases and the J segment 6 bases; nucleotides outside the gene matches: 8. For the CDR3, the DNA is TGTGCCAGCAGCCTAGCACAGGGGCCGCCTGAAGCTTTCTTT. Translated, it gives CASSLAQGPPEAFF.

CDR3 sequence: CAWIPFRDRANTGELFF. As DNA, the CDR3 is TGTGCCTGGATCCCCTTCCGGGACAGGGCGAACACCGGGGAGCTGTTTTTT. This sequence joins TRBV30 and TRBJ2-2; 9 bases match TRBD1. Germline loops: CDR1 GTSNPN, CDR2 SVGIG (reference sequence). J lost 0 bases, V lost 4 bases, and 9 bases had no gene match. The CDR3 is 17 residues long.

The chain employs TRBV27 and TRBJ1-6; D unresolved. There are 13 residues in the CDR3. Per the germline V gene, CDR1 is MNHEY and CDR2 is SMNVEV (reference sequence). The V and J ends lost 5 bases and 6 bases respectively, with 8 bases between them. The CDR3 DNA reads as TGTGCCAGCAGTACCACCCCTAATTCACCCCTCCACTTT. Its translation: CASSTTPNSPLHF.

The J gene is TRBJ2-2, the V gene TRBV6-5, with D hard to call. V was cut by 4 bases and J by 6 bases, with 6 bases left in between. The CDR3 loop spans 12 amino acids. Germline loops: CDR1 MNHEY, CDR2 SVGAGI. This CDR3 reads CASSSYSGELFF. The DNA for the CDR3 is TGTGCCAGCAGTTCTTACTCCGGGGAGCTGTTTTTT.

This rearrangement joins TRBV4-2 to TRBJ2-1; TRBD2 matches at 7 bases. CDR1 and CDR2 from the germline V gene are LGHNA and YNFKEQ. J lost 4 bases, V lost 4 bases, and 10 bases had no gene match. This CDR3 has 16 residues. The CDR3 bases are TGTGCCAGCAGCCCGTCCCCCAGCGGGGATTACAATGAGCAGTTCTTC. As protein: CASSPSPSGDYNEQFF.

The rearrangement links TRBV7-9 to TRBJ2-2; D assignment may be TRBD1 or TRBD2 (5 bases each). Germline assignment: CDR1 SEHNR and CDR2 FQNEAQ (reference sequence). Trimming left V 6 bases short and J 1 base short, with 15 bases between. This CDR3 has 16 residues. CDR3: CASSFPPGRNTGELFF. The DNA of the CDR3 is TGTGCCAGCAGTTTCCCCCCGGGACGGAACACCGGGGAGCTGTTTTTT.

The V call is TRBV7-8, the J call TRBJ1-2; D may be TRBD1 (5 bases). The CDR3 contains 14 residues. Trimming removed 1 base from V and 5 bases from J, with 11 bases in between. Germline V gives CDR1 SGHVS, CDR2 FQNEAQ. CDR3 protein: CASSLDEGPYGYTF. CDR3 sequence (DNA): TGTGCCAGCAGCTTAGACGAGGGGCCGTATGGCTACACCTTC.

This rearrangement joins TRBV6-1 to TRBJ1-2; possible D gene TRBD1, 6 bases. The CDR3 is 12 residues long. CDR1 and CDR2 (germline): MNHNS, SASEGT. Trimming shortened V by 7 bases and J by 2 bases, and 8 bases separated the two germline ends. As DNA, the CDR3 is TGTGCCAGCAATACAGGGAACTATGGCTACACCTTC. This encodes CASNTGNYGYTF.

This chain links TRBV30 with TRBJ1-2; D is uncertain. CDR1 and CDR2 (germline): GTSNPN, SVGIG (reference sequence). Between the trimmed V and J ends, which lost 1 base and 0 bases, there was a span of 6 bases. The CDR3 covers 13 residues. The CDR3 region is CAWSGRANYGYTF. CDR3 nucleotides: TGTGCCTGGAGTGGGAGAGCTAACTATGGCTACACCTTC.

The chain has TRBV7-2 and TRBJ1-2; the D gene is possibly TRBD1 (5 bases). Germline CDR1 SGHTA, CDR2 FQGNSA. V shed 5 bases and J shed 8 bases, with 24 bases lying between them. This CDR3 is 16 amino acids long. The CDR3 here is CASSQAAGQGEGGYTF. CDR3 nucleotide sequence: TGTGCCAGCAGCCAAGCAGCAGGGCAGGGTGAAGGGGGCTACACCTTC.

This sequence joins TRBV30 and TRBJ1-1; D not certain. Germline CDR1 is GTSNPN and CDR2 is SVGIG (reference sequence). The CDR3 extends over 11 amino acids. Trimming pared 1 base from V and 11 bases from J, leaving 11 bases between. The CDR3 DNA reads as TGTGCCTGGAGTGGGTCCATCGGGGCTTTCTTT. Translation gives CAWSGSIGAFF.

This rearrangement joins TRBV5-1 to TRBJ1-4; D is possibly TRBD1 (6 bases). Germline-derived CDR1 and CDR2 are SGHRS and YFSETQ. The germline V and J ends were trimmed by 4 bases and 5 bases, with 12 bases remaining between them. CDR3 size: 14 residues. The chain's CDR3 is CASSLQGENEKLFF. The CDR3 nucleotides are TGCGCCAGCAGCCTACAGGGAGAGAATGAAAAACTGTTTTTT. The full variable domain, its missing parts supplied by reference TRBV5-1 and TRBJ1-4, is KAGVTQTPRYLIKTRGQQVTLSCSPISGHRSVSWYQQTPGQGLQFLFEYFSETQRNKGNFPGRFSGRQFSNSRSEMNVSTLELGDSALYLCASSLQGENEKLFFGSGTQLSVL.

The chain uses TRBV2 and TRBJ2-2; D tentatively reads TRBD1 or TRBD2 (5 bases each). V gave up 8 bases and J gave up 1 base, with 11 bases separating them. CDR1 and CDR2 (germline): SNHLY, FYNNEI. The CDR3 covers 14 residues. CDR3 sequence reads: CASGGRQNTGELFF. DNA for the CDR3: TGTGCCAGCGGGGGACGGCAGAACACCGGGGAGCTGTTTTTT.

The V gene is TRBV11-2, the J gene TRBJ1-1, with a weak D call TRBD1 (5 bases). This CDR3 comprises 17 residues. Trimming left V 5 bases short and J 0 bases short, with 19 bases between. CDR1 SGHAT and CDR2 FQNNGV come from the germline V gene. The CDR3 DNA sequence: TGTGCCAGCAGCCCCCGGGTCCGGGGCGAAATGAACACTGAAGCTTTCTTT. It yields the protein CASSPRVRGEMNTEAFF.

The rearrangement uses TRBV5-6 and TRBJ2-7, with 11 bases that match TRBD1. Trimming took 4 bases from V and 9 from J; bases not matched to a gene: 12. Germline V CDR1 and CDR2: SGHDT, YYEEEE. The CDR3 loop spans 15 amino acids. The DNA of the CDR3 is TGTGCCAGCAGCCGGCCGGGACAGGGGGATATGCGGCAGTACTTC. This gives the protein CASSRPGQGDMRQYF.

This sequence joins TRBV2 and TRBJ2-7; D might be TRBD1 (6 bases). Germline CDR1 and CDR2: SNHLY and FYNNEI. The CDR3 has 15 amino acids. V was cut by 9 bases and J by 1 base, with 19 bases left in between. In nucleotides, the CDR3 is TGTGCCAGTGGTGAGCCGGGACATCTATCCTACGAGCAGTACTTC. Translation: CASGEPGHLSYEQYF.

The chain is built from TRBV29-1 and TRBJ2-1; 7 bases agree with TRBD1. V lost 7 bases, J lost 7 bases, and 10 bases stayed unmatched. Germline CDR1 SQVTM, CDR2 ANQGSEA. The CDR3 has 13 amino acids. The chain's CDR3 is CSGTTGERNEQFF. The CDR3 bases are TGCAGCGGTACCACAGGGGAACGGAATGAGCAGTTCTTC.

V usage is TRBV5-8 and J usage is TRBJ2-7; 11 nucleotides match TRBD1. CDR1 and CDR2 from the germline V gene are SGHTS and YDEGEE. The J segment lost 6 bases and the V segment lost 4 bases, leaving 6 bases of the junction unmatched. The CDR3 spans 14 residues. DNA of the CDR3: TGTGCCAGCAGCCCTAGGACAGGGGGCCCCGAGCAGTACTTC. Translation: CASSPRTGGPEQYF.

The rearrangement uses TRBV29-1 and TRBJ1-1; 10 bases fit TRBD1. Per the germline V gene, CDR1 is SQVTM and CDR2 is ANQGSEA. V dropped 5 bases and J dropped 8; count of bases not matched to a gene: 8. This CDR3 is built from 13 residues. In DNA form, the CDR3 reads TGCAGCGTTAATGACAGGGGGCTTCCCGAAGCTTTCTTT. Translating gives CSVNDRGLPEAFF.

The chain carries TRBV11-1 and TRBJ2-2; TRBD1 matches 7 bases. The V gene's germline CDR1 is SGHAT and CDR2 FQDESV (reference sequence). V shed 8 bases, J shed 4 bases, and the junction held 10 bases outside the gene matches. The CDR3 is 15 residues long. The DNA of the CDR3 is TGTGCCAGCGGGGCAACAGGGGTCGGCACCGGGGAGCTGTTTTTT. This codes for CASGATGVGTGELFF.

The chain combines TRBV6-4 with TRBJ1-4; maybe TRBD1 (6 bases). The CDR3 contains 15 residues. V gave up 4 bases and J gave up 8 bases, with 17 bases separating them. Germline V gene lookup returns CDR1 MRHNA and CDR2 SNTAGT. The chain's CDR3 is CASSARGGRGEKLFF. The CDR3 DNA reads as TGTGCCAGCAGTGCGCGGGGGGGCAGAGGGGAAAAACTGTTTTTT.

This rearrangement joins TRBV6-5 to TRBJ2-1; TRBD1 matches 10 bases. The germline gives CDR1 MNHEY, CDR2 SVGAGI. V lost 4 bases and J lost 5; bases outside the gene matches: 8. The CDR3 sequence is 16 residues long. This chain's CDR3 is CASSFPRDRGNNEQFF. In nucleotides, the CDR3 is TGTGCCAGCAGTTTCCCGCGGGACAGGGGAAACAATGAGCAGTTCTTC.

V and J are TRBV5-6 and TRBJ1-3; D ambiguous. Per the germline V gene, CDR1 is SGHDT and CDR2 is YYEEEE. V lost 0 bases, J lost 2 bases, and 6 bases lay in between. The CDR3 consists of 14 residues. The CDR3 bases are TGTGCCAGCAGCTTGGGGGCAGCTGGAAACACCATATATTTT. It encodes CASSLGAAGNTIYF.

This sequence joins TRBV2 and TRBJ2-7, with 7 bases identical to TRBD1. CDR1 is SNHLY and CDR2 is FYNNEI in the germline V gene. V lost 5 bases, J lost 4 bases, and 5 bases stayed unmatched. This CDR3 contains 13 residues. The CDR3 bases are TGTGCCAGCAGTCAGACAGGGCTATACGAGCAGTACTTC. Protein product: CASSQTGLYEQYF.

V is TRBV6-6 and J is TRBJ1-5; D is ambiguous. Trimming left V 0 bases short and J 6 bases short, with 9 bases between. Germline assignment: CDR1 MNHNY and CDR2 SVGAGI (reference sequence). This CDR3 spans 14 amino acids. The CDR3 region is CASSYSRDPQPQHF. CDR3 coding DNA: TGTGCCAGCAGTTACTCGCGGGATCCTCAGCCCCAGCATTTT.